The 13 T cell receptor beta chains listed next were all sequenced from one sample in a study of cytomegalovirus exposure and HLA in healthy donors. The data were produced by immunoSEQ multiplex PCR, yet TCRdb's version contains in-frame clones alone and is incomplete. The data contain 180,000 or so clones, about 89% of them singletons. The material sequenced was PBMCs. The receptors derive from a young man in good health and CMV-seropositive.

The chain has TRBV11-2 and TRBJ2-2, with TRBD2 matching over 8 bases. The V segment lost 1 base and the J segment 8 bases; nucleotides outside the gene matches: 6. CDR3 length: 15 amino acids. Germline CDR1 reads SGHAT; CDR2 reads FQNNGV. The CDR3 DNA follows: TGTGCCAGCAGCTTAGCCCTAGCGGGCGGTGGGGAGCTGTTTTTT. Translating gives CASSLALAGGGELFF.

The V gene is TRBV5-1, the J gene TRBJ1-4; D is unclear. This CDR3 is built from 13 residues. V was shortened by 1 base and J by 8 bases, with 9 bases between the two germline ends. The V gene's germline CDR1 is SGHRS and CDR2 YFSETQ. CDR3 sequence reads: CASSLRVGEKLFF. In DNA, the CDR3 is TGCGCCAGCAGCTTGAGAGTGGGGGAAAAACTGTTTTTT. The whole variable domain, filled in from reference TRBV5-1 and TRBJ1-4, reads KAGVTQTPRYLIKTRGQQVTLSCSPISGHRSVSWYQQTPGQGLQFLFEYFSETQRNKGNFPGRFSGRQFSNSRSEMNVSTLELGDSALYLCASSLRVGEKLFFGSGTQLSVL.

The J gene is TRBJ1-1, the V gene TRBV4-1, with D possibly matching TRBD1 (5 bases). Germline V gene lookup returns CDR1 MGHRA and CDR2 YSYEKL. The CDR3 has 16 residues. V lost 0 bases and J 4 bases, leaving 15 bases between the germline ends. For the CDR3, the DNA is TGCGCCAGCAGCCAAGATGAAGAGAGGGGAAGCACTGAAGCTTTCTTT. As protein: CASSQDEERGSTEAFF.

In nucleotides, the CDR3 is TGTGCCAGTAGTAGGGGCTCCGGGGAGACCCAGTACTTC. Protein: CASSRGSGETQYF. V usage is TRBV19 and J usage is TRBJ2-5; a weak D match, TRBD1 (5 bases). Germline CDR1 and CDR2: LNHDA and SQIVND (reference sequence). V lost 4 bases to trimming and J lost 5 bases, with 11 bases between them. The CDR3 sequence is 13 residues long. Combining the CDR3 with reference TRBV19 and TRBJ2-5 gives the whole variable domain DGGITQSPKYLFRKEGQNVTLSCEQNLNHDAMYWYRQDPGQGLRLIYYSQIVNDFQKGDIAEGYSVSREKKESFPLTVTSAQKNPTAFYLCASSRGSGETQYFGPGTRLLVL.

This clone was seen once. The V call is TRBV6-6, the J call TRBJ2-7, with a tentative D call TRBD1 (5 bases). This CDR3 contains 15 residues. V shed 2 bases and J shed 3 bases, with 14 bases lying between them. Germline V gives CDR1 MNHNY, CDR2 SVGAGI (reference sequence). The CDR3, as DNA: TGTGCCAGCAGTTACCCGACAGAAGAAGGCTACGAGCAGTACTTC. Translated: CASSYPTEEGYEQYF.

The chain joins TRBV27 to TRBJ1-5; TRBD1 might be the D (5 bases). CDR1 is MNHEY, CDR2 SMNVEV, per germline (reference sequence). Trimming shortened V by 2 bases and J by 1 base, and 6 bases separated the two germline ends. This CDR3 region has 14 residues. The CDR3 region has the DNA TGTGCCAGCAGTTTAGCAGGGAGCAATCAGCCCCAGCATTTT. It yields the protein CASSLAGSNQPQHF.

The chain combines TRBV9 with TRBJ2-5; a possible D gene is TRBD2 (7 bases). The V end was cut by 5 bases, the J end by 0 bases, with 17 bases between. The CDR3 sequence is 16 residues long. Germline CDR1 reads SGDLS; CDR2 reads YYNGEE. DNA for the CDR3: TGTGCCAGCAGTCGCGCGGGGGCCCAGTACCAAGAGACCCAGTACTTC. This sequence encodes CASSRAGAQYQETQYF.

The CDR3 nucleotides are TGTGCCAGCTCACCCCTGGGGAGTTCGGGCGAGCAGTACTTC. Translated, it gives CASSPLGSSGEQYF. V is TRBV18 and J is TRBJ2-7, with TRBD2 as a possible D gene (5 bases). Germline assignment: CDR1 KGHSH and CDR2 LQKENI. The CDR3 loop spans 14 amino acids. Trimming removed 3 bases from V and 6 bases from J, with 15 bases in between. The complete variable domain, with remaining parts taken from reference TRBV18 and TRBJ2-7, reads NAGVMQNPRHLVRRRGQEARLRCSPMKGHSHVYWYRQLPEEGLKFMVYLQKENIIDESGMPKERFSAEFPKEGPSILRIQQVVRGDSAAYFCASSPLGSSGEQYFGPGTRLTVT.

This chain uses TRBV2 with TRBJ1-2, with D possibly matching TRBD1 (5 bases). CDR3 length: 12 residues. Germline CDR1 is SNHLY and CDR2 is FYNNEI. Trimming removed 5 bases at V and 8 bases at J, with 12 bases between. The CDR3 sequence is CASSMDTEGYTF. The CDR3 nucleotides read TGTGCCAGCAGTATGGACACGGAGGGCTACACCTTC.

CDR3 protein: CASSLGGVLANTGELFF. DNA for the CDR3: TGTGCCAGCAGTCTAGGCGGGGTGCTCGCGAACACCGGGGAGCTGTTTTTT. The genes are TRBV2 and TRBJ2-2, with TRBD2 as a possible D gene (6 bases). The ends were cut back, 5 bases at V and 0 bases at J, with 16 bases in the middle. Germline V gene data show CDR1 as SNHLY and CDR2 as FYNNEI. The CDR3 runs to 17 residues.

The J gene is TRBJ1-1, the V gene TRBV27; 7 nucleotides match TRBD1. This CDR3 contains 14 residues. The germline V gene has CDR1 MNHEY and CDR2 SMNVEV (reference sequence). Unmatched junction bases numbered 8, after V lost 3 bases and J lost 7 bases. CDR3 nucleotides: TGTGCCAGCAGTTTCGGGGACAGCGCCCGTGAAGCTTTCTTT. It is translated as CASSFGDSAREAFF.

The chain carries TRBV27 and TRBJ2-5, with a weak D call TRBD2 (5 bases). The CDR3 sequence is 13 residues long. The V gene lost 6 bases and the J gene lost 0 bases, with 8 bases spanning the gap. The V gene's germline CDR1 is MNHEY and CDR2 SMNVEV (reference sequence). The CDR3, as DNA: TGTGCCAGCAGGGGCGGGTACCAAGAGACCCAGTACTTC. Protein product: CASRGGYQETQYF.

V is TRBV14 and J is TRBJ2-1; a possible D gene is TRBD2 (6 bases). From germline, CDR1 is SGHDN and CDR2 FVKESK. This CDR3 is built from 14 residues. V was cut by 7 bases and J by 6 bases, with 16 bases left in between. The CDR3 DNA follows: TGTGCCAGCAACCGGGGGACTTCTAGCAATGAGCAGTTCTTC. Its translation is CASNRGTSSNEQFF.